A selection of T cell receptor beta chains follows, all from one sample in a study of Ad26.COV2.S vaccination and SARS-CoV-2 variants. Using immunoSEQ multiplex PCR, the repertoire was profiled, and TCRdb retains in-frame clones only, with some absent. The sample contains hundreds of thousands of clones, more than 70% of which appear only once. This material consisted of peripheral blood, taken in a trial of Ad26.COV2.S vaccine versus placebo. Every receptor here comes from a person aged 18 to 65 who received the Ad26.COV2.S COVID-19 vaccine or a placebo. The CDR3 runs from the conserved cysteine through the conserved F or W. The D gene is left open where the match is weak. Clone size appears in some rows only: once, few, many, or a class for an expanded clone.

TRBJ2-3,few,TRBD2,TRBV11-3,TGTGCCAGCAGCTTGAGCGGGAGGCCAGATACGCAGTATTTT,CASSLSGRPDTQYF
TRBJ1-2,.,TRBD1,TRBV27,TGTGCCAGCAGTTTAAAGGGACAGGGGGAGAATGGCTACACCTTC,CASSLKGQGENGYTF
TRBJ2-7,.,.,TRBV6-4,TGTGCCAGCAGTACTGGTCCGGGGGCCGAGCAGTACTTC,CASSTGPGAEQYF
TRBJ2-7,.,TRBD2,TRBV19,TGTGCCAGTAGTATAGTAGCGGGAGAAGCCTACGAGCAGTACTTC,CASSIVAGEAYEQYF
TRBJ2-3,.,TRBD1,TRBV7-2,TGTGCCAGCAGCCCCCCGGACAGGGGGACAGATACGCAGTATTTT,CASSPPDRGTDTQYF
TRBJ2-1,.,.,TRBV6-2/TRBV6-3,TGTGCCAGCAGTTTCGGCGGGTCCCACGGCAATGAGCAGTTCTTC,CASSFGGSHGNEQFF
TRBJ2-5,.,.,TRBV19,TGTGCCACCGCCAACACAGAGACCCAGTACTTC,CATANTETQYF
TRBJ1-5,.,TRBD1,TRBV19,TGTGCCAGTAGAACTACAGGGGACAATCAGCCCCAGCATTTT,CASRTTGDNQPQHF
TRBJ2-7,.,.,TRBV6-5,TGTGCCAGCAGCGCATATGTTTACGAGCAGTACTTC,CASSAYVYEQYF
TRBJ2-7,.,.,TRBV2,TGTGCCAGCAGTGTTGGACGGACCTACGAGCAGTACTTC,CASSVGRTYEQYF
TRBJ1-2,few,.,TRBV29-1,TGCAGCGTTAGGGATTCCCGAGGCTACACCTTC,CSVRDSRGYTF
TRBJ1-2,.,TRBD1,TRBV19,TGTGCCAGTAGTATATCGACAGGGAGAGCTAACTATGGCTACACCTTC,CASSISTGRANYGYTF
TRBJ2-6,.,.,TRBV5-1,TGCGCCAGCAGCATGAGTGGGGCCAACGTCCTGACTTTC,CASSMSGANVLTF
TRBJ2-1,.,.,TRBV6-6,TGTGCCAGCAGTTACTCGCCAGGGGGGAATGAGCAGTTCTTC,CASSYSPGGNEQFF
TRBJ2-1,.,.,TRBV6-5,TGTGCCAGCACTCTGGACAGCCGGAATGAGCAGTTCTTC,CASTLDSRNEQFF
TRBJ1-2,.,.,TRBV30,TGTGCCTGGAGTCGCGGTTTCACCCTAGGCTATGGCTACACCTTC,CAWSRGFTLGYGYTF
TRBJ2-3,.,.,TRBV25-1,TGTGCCAGCAGTGAATCCGGGTCAGATACGCAGTATTTT,CASSESGSDTQYF
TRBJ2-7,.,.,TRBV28,TGTGCCAGCAGTTTAACAGGCCCCTACGAGCAGTACTTC,CASSLTGPYEQYF
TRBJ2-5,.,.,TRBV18,TGTGCCAGCTCAGCCCGACAGCAAGAGACCCAGTACTTC,CASSARQQETQYF
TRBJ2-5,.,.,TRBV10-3,TGTGCCATCAGAGCACAGCACCAAGAGACCCAGTACTTC,CAIRAQHQETQYF
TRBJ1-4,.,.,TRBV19,TGTGCCAGTACCCGGGAGTGGGCGAATGAAAAACTGTTTTTT,CASTREWANEKLFF
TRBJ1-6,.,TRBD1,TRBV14,TGTGCCAGCAGCACAAGGCCAGGACAGGGAGGGTCACCCCTCCACTTT,CASSTRPGQGGSPLHF
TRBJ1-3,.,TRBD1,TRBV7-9,TGTGCCAGCAGCCGTAGGACAGGCGGAAACACCATATATTTT,CASSRRTGGNTIYF
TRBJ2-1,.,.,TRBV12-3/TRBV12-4,TGTGCCAGCGACGGGGGAGACAATGAGCAGTTCTTC,CASDGGDNEQFF
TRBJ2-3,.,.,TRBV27,TGTGCCAGCAGTTTAAGTCCGGGATGGGCAGATACGCAGTATTTT,CASSLSPGWADTQYF
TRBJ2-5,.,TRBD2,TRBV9,TGTGCCAGCAGCGTAGGAGACCCGGGGGGGACCCAGTACTTC,CASSVGDPGGTQYF
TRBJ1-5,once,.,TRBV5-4,TGTGCCAGCAGCCAAGGGGGGGAGACTAGGAATCAGCCCCAGCATTTT,CASSQGGETRNQPQHF
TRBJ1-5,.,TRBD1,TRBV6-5,TGTGCCAGCAGTTCCGGACAGGGGGCTAGCAATCAGCCCCAGCATTTT,CASSSGQGASNQPQHF
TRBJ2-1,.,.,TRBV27,TGTGCCAGCAGCGCCTCCTGGGCAGGGCGACACAATGAGCAGTTCTTC,CASSASWAGRHNEQFF
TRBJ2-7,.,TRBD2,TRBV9,TGTGCCAGCAGCGTCGGACTAGCGGGGACCTCCTACGAGCAGTACTTC,CASSVGLAGTSYEQYF
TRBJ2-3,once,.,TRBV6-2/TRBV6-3,TGTGCCAGCAGTTACTTGGGACGGAGGCCAGATACGCAGTATTTT,CASSYLGRRPDTQYF
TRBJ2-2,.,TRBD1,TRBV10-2,TGCGCCAGCAGTGACCGACAGGGACCGAACACCGGGGAGCTGTTTTTT,CASSDRQGPNTGELFF
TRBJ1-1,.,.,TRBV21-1,TGTGCCAGCACAAAGGTACAGCCGAACACTGAAGCTTTCTTT,CASTKVQPNTEAFF